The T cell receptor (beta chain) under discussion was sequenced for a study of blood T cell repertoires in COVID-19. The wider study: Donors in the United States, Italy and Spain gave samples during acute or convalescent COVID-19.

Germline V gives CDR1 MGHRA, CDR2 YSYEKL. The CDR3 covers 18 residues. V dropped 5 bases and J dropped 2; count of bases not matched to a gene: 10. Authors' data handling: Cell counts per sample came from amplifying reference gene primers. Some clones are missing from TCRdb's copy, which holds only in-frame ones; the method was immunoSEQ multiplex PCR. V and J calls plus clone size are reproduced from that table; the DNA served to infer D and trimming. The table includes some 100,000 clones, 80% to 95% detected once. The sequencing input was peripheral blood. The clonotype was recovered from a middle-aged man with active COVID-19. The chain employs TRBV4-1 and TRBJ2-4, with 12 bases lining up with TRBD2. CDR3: CASSDLAGLAGPKNIQYF. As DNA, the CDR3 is TGCGCCAGCAGCGATTTAGCGGGACTAGCGGGCCCCAAAAACATTCAGTACTTC.